Each of the 23 T cell receptor beta chains below was sequenced from the same sample in a study of blood T cell repertoires in COVID-19. The protocol was immunoSEQ multiplex PCR, while the TCRdb copy is restricted to in-frame clones and leaves out a portion. The sample carries almost 250,000 clones, 85% to 90% recorded once. Sequenced input: PBMCs or T cells enriched from blood (not recorded which). The receptors originated from a woman aged 25 to 39 who had recovered from COVID-19.

This rearrangement joins TRBV4-1 to TRBJ1-5, with D perhaps matching TRBD1 (5 bases). CDR3 length: 15 amino acids. Germline V gives CDR1 MGHRA, CDR2 YSYEKL. V lost 0 bases to trimming and J lost 9 bases, with 15 bases between them. CDR3 in DNA: TGCGCCAGCAGCCAAGACGGGCTGGACATGCGGCCCCAGCATTTT. This gives the protein CASSQDGLDMRPQHF.

The rearrangement joins TRBV6-5 to TRBJ1-3, with D unresolved. Germline V CDR1 and CDR2: MNHEY, SVGAGI. Trimming took 6 bases from V and 2 from J, leaving 14 bases between them. This CDR3 contains 15 residues. CDR3 DNA sequence: TGTGCCAGCAGATTCCAGGAGGGCGCTGGAAACACCATATATTTT. This gives the protein CASRFQEGAGNTIYF.

This chain connects TRBV7-8 to TRBJ2-7, with 7 bases matching TRBD1. Germline loops: CDR1 SGHVS, CDR2 FQNEAQ. With V trimmed by 6 bases and J by 3 bases, 11 bases remained unmatched. The CDR3 runs to 15 residues. The CDR3 region has the DNA TGTGCCAGCAGATTACCGGGACAGAGGTACTACGAGCAGTACTTC. This encodes CASRLPGQRYYEQYF.

The rearrangement joins TRBV29-1 to TRBJ2-5; 10 nucleotides line up with TRBD2. The germline gives CDR1 SQVTM, CDR2 ANQGSEA. The CDR3 sequence is 15 residues long. V shed 4 bases and J 5 bases; nucleotides not matched to a gene: 10. CDR3 in amino acids: CSVVTSGTVLETQYF. CDR3 in DNA: TGCAGCGTTGTCACTAGCGGGACCGTACTCGAGACCCAGTACTTC.

This clone was counted once. V is TRBV10-3 and J is TRBJ1-1; D is ambiguous. V was trimmed by 2 bases and J by 5 bases, leaving 12 bases between them. The germline gives CDR1 ENHRY, CDR2 SYGVKD. The CDR3 runs to 14 residues. The CDR3 protein is CAISEVKGVTEAFF. The CDR3 DNA sequence: TGTGCCATCAGTGAGGTAAAGGGAGTAACTGAAGCTTTCTTT.

The chain is built from TRBV7-2 and TRBJ1-2, with a tentative D call TRBD1 (5 bases). CDR3 length equals 17 residues. Between the trimmed V and J ends, which lost 2 bases and 3 bases, there was a span of 19 bases. CDR1 SGHTA and CDR2 FQGNSA come from the germline V gene. This CDR3 reads CASSLTSGEGLYYGYTF. The CDR3 DNA sequence: TGTGCCAGCAGCTTAACTAGTGGGGAGGGGCTCTACTATGGCTACACCTTC.

The chain couples TRBV29-1 to TRBJ2-1; D remains unclear. V lost 6 bases and J lost 3, with 9 bases in between. Germline loops: CDR1 SQVTM, CDR2 ANQGSEA. This CDR3 region has 12 residues. The CDR3 loop is CSVSRVYNEQFF. The CDR3 nucleotides are TGCAGCGTGTCACGAGTCTACAATGAGCAGTTCTTC.

The V gene is TRBV6-5, the J gene TRBJ1-4; 7 bases fit TRBD1. The CDR3 extends over 14 amino acids. Looked up from germline, CDR1 is MNHEY and CDR2 is SVGAGI. After removal of 7 bases from V and 8 bases from J, the junction contained 10 bases not matched to a gene. CDR3 DNA: TGTGCCAGCATGGAGATAACGGACAGGGAAAAACTGTTTTTT. It specifies CASMEITDREKLFF.

This chain links TRBV7-9 with TRBJ1-1, with TRBD1 matching over 7 bases. This CDR3 has 14 amino acids. Looked up from germline, CDR1 is SEHNR and CDR2 is FQNEAQ (reference sequence). The V segment lost 5 bases and the J segment 3 bases; nucleotides outside the gene matches: 6. CDR3 nucleotide sequence: TGTGCCAGCAGCCCTTGGCAGGGGGACACTGAAGCTTTCTTT. It specifies CASSPWQGDTEAFF.

The rearrangement joins TRBV28 to TRBJ2-1; 7 positions match TRBD1. The CDR3 runs 14 residues. V shed 6 bases and J 8 bases; nucleotides not matched to a gene: 10. Germline V gene lookup returns CDR1 MDHEN and CDR2 SYDVKM. The CDR3 loop reads CASRNQGEPDEQFF. CDR3 in DNA: TGTGCCAGCAGGAATCAGGGGGAGCCCGATGAGCAGTTCTTC.

This clone has only one observation. The chain links TRBV28 to TRBJ1-2; D might be TRBD1 (6 bases). The V gene lost 4 bases and the J gene lost 0 bases, with 15 bases spanning the gap. CDR1 is MDHEN and CDR2 is SYDVKM in the germline V gene. This CDR3 is built from 16 residues. This CDR3 reads CASSSTGKGTNYGYTF. The CDR3, as DNA: TGTGCCAGCAGTTCAACAGGGAAGGGGACTAACTATGGCTACACCTTC.

The J gene is TRBJ2-7, the V gene TRBV9, with D possibly being TRBD1 (6 bases). Germline lookup yields CDR1 SGDLS and CDR2 YYNGEE. Between the trimmed V and J ends, which lost 4 bases and 3 bases, there was a span of 20 bases. The CDR3 spans 16 residues. As DNA, the CDR3 is TGTGCCAGCAGCCCCTCGGACAGATCCGATCTCTACGAGCAGTACTTC. Amino acids: CASSPSDRSDLYEQYF.

The chain is built from TRBV19 and TRBJ2-1, with 7 bases aligning to TRBD2. The V gene's germline CDR1 is LNHDA and CDR2 SQIVND (reference sequence). The V gene end was trimmed by 3 bases and the J gene end by 5 bases; junction bases not matched to a gene: 7. CDR3 size: 15 residues. The CDR3 loop is CASSIAASGNNEQFF. The CDR3, as DNA: TGTGCCAGTAGTATTGCGGCTAGCGGAAACAATGAGCAGTTCTTC.

The chain joins TRBV30 to TRBJ2-2; 7 bases line up with TRBD2. This CDR3 spans 15 amino acids. V shed 4 bases and J 2 bases; nucleotides not matched to a gene: 7. CDR1 and CDR2 (germline): GTSNPN, SVGIG (reference sequence). In nucleotides, the CDR3 is TGTGCCTGGAATCGGGGGAGGGATAACACCGGGGAGCTGTTTTTT. Protein product: CAWNRGRDNTGELFF. The complete variable domain, with remaining parts taken from reference TRBV30 and TRBJ2-2, reads SQTIHQWPATLVQPVGSPLSLECTVEGTSNPNLYWYRQAAGRGLQLLFYSVGIGQISSEVPQNLSASRPQDRQFILSSKKLLLSDSGFYLCAWNRGRDNTGELFFGEGSRLTVL.

This chain connects TRBV28 to TRBJ1-2, with 8 bases that match TRBD1. Unmatched junction bases numbered 4, after V lost 6 bases and J lost 4 bases. The V gene's germline CDR1 is MDHEN and CDR2 SYDVKM. The CDR3 totals 13 residues. The CDR3 region has the DNA TGTGCCAGCAGGGAAACAGGGGGCTATGGCTACACCTTC. Its protein product is CASRETGGYGYTF.

The CDR3 reads CASSLSTPEGGEKLFF. CDR3 DNA sequence: TGTGCCAGCAGCCTCTCCACACCGGAAGGGGGTGAAAAACTGTTTTTT. The rearrangement uses TRBV4-2 and TRBJ1-4; TRBD1 might be the D (6 bases). This CDR3 spans 16 amino acids. V was shortened by 4 bases and J by 7 bases, with 19 bases between the two germline ends. The germline CDR1 and CDR2 sequences are LGHNA and YNFKEQ.

This clone was recorded once. This chain connects TRBV9 to TRBJ2-1; 9 positions match TRBD2. Trimming removed 6 bases from V and 3 bases from J; junction bases left unmatched: 4. The CDR3 has 14 amino acids. Germline V gene data show CDR1 as SGDLS and CDR2 as YYNGEE. The CDR3 bases are TGTGCCAGCACCCGGACTAGCGTCTACAATGAGCAGTTCTTC. It is translated as CASTRTSVYNEQFF.

CDR3 DNA: TGTGCTAGTGTCCCACGGGAGAGAGCCTACGAGCAGTACTTC. This sequence encodes CASVPRERAYEQYF. The chain recombines TRBV12-5 with TRBJ2-7, with TRBD2 as a possible D gene (6 bases). The CDR3 sequence is 14 residues long. V gave up 7 bases and J gave up 2 bases, with 15 bases separating them. CDR1 and CDR2 (germline): LGHNT, FRNRAP.

This chain connects TRBV3-1 (or the pseudogene TRBV3-2) to TRBJ1-1, with 8 bases identical to TRBD1. The germline gives CDR1 LGHDT, CDR2 YNNKEL (reference sequence). The CDR3 has 15 residues. J was trimmed by 10 bases and V by 0 bases; bases with no gene match: 10. Written as DNA, the CDR3 is TGTGCCAGCAGCCAAGATATGCGGGAGACAGGGGCAGCTTTCTTT. As protein: CASSQDMRETGAAFF.

The rearrangement joins TRBV28 to TRBJ1-2, with 9 bases lining up with TRBD1. Trimming removed 1 base from V and 8 bases from J; junction bases left unmatched: 5. Germline V lookup: CDR1 MDHEN, CDR2 SYDVKM. The CDR3 contains 14 residues. CDR3 DNA: TGTGCCAGCAGTTTATTGACAGGGGGTATAGGCTACACCTTC. Its protein product is CASSLLTGGIGYTF.

This clone was seen just once. Other DNA variants within this sample encode the same CDR3. The chain combines TRBV20-1 with TRBJ1-2, with no clear D. The CDR3 runs to 10 residues. Trimming removed 5 bases at V and 4 bases at J, with 5 bases between. Germline-derived CDR1 and CDR2 are DFQATT and SNEGSKA (reference sequence). The CDR3 reads CSASSYGYTF. As DNA, the CDR3 is TGCAGTGCTTCCTCCTATGGCTACACCTTC.

The genes are TRBV2 and TRBJ1-5; D is unclear. CDR3 size: 15 residues. V was clipped by 3 bases and J by 2 bases, with 11 bases between them. Germline values: CDR1 SNHLY, CDR2 FYNNEI. CDR3 coding DNA: TGTGCCAGCAGTGACGAGTTTCTTGGCAATCAGCCCCAGCATTTT. Its protein product is CASSDEFLGNQPQHF.

This sequence joins TRBV10-1 and TRBJ1-3, with 12 bases matching TRBD1. The CDR3 contains 20 residues. Germline CDR1 is WNHNN and CDR2 is SYGVQD (reference sequence). Trimming cost V 4 bases and J 4 bases; bases outside gene matches: 17. CDR3: CASSVCGDRGPTGRGNTIYF. DNA for the CDR3: TGCGCCAGCAGTGTTTGTGGGGACAGGGGGCCTACAGGTCGCGGAAACACCATATATTTT.